These 9 T cell receptor beta chains share one sample of origin, sequenced in a study of shared clonotypes between healthy human individuals. Generated by immunoSEQ multiplex PCR, the TCRdb table keeps only in-frame clones and is missing some. The sample contains some 900,000 clones, about 80% of which appear only once. Material for sequencing was memory CD4+ T cells sorted from blood. Subset reported: CD45RA-negative fraction. Every receptor here comes from a man younger than 35 in good health.

The chain is built from TRBV30 and TRBJ1-2; D is undetermined. Germline lookup yields CDR1 GTSNPN and CDR2 SVGIG (reference sequence). V lost 4 bases and J 6 bases, leaving 18 bases between the germline ends. The CDR3 loop spans 14 amino acids. The CDR3 DNA sequence: TGTGCCTGGACTTTTGGGTTTTCAGAACATGGCTACACCTTC. Translated: CAWTFGFSEHGYTF.

The gene calls are TRBV18 and TRBJ1-1; D not certain. Trimming pared 4 bases from V and 5 bases from J, leaving 14 bases between. CDR1 and CDR2 from the germline V gene are KGHSH and LQKENI. The length of the CDR3 is 14 residues. The CDR3 spells CASSQGDPSTEAFF. Written as DNA, the CDR3 is TGTGCCAGCTCACAGGGAGACCCCTCTACTGAAGCTTTCTTT.

The chain is built from TRBV5-4 and TRBJ1-3; TRBD1 might be the D (5 bases). CDR3 length: 15 amino acids. Trimming cost V 2 bases and J 0 bases, with 9 bases left between them. CDR1 and CDR2 from the germline V gene are SGHNT and YYREEE (reference sequence). The CDR3 bases are TGTGCCAGCAGCTTCCCGGGGGGCTCTGGAAACACCATATATTTT. It codes for CASSFPGGSGNTIYF.

This sequence joins TRBV5-4 and TRBJ2-5; 12 nucleotides match TRBD2. The trim removed 0 bases at V and 5 bases at J, leaving 8 bases unmatched. Germline loops: CDR1 SGHNT, CDR2 YYREEE (reference sequence). This CDR3 spans 17 amino acids. The CDR3 is CASSLVASGGAGETQYF. CDR3 coding DNA: TGTGCCAGCAGCTTGGTAGCTAGCGGGGGGGCCGGGGAGACCCAGTACTTC. The variable domain in full, completed from reference TRBV5-4 and TRBJ2-5, reads ETGVTQSPTHLIKTRGQQVTLRCSSQSGHNTVSWYQQALGQGPQFIFQYYREEENGRGNFPPRFSGLQFPNYSSELNVNALELDDSALYLCASSLVASGGAGETQYFGPGTRLLVL.

Remarks on this clone: At one boundary the junction diverges from the germline segment, which might be a read error. The rearrangement links TRBV5-4 to TRBJ2-7, with 7 bases aligning to TRBD2. This CDR3 is 12 amino acids long. Germline assignment: CDR1 SGHNT and CDR2 YYREEE (reference sequence). As DNA, the CDR3 is TGTGCCAGCAGCTTGACGGGTGGACTAGTAATTTTC. It is translated as CASSLTGGLVIF.

The chain links TRBV5-1 to TRBJ1-2; TRBD1 matches at 9 bases. The V and J ends lost 4 bases and 3 bases, in that order; junction bases with no gene match: 7. CDR1 and CDR2 (germline): SGHRS, YFSETQ. The CDR3 is 15 amino acids. The CDR3 loop reads CASSPRTGADYGYTF. In DNA form, the CDR3 reads TGCGCCAGCAGCCCTCGGACAGGGGCGGACTATGGCTACACCTTC.

The chain links TRBV5-4 to TRBJ2-1; 9 bases align to TRBD2. Trimming cost V 4 bases and J 7 bases; bases outside gene matches: 9. The germline V gene encodes CDR1 SGHNT and CDR2 YYREEE (reference sequence). The CDR3 totals 15 residues. In nucleotides, the CDR3 is TGTGCCAGCAGCATATTAGCGGGAGTAGTAAATGAGCAGTTCTTC. Its translation is CASSILAGVVNEQFF. The full variable domain, completed using reference TRBV5-4 and TRBJ2-1, is ETGVTQSPTHLIKTRGQQVTLRCSSQSGHNTVSWYQQALGQGPQFIFQYYREEENGRGNFPPRFSGLQFPNYSSELNVNALELDDSALYLCASSILAGVVNEQFFGPGTRLTVL.

This sequence joins TRBV7-8 and TRBJ2-5; 9 bases match TRBD1. Per germline, CDR1 SGHVS and CDR2 FQNEAQ. CDR3 length: 15 amino acids. Trimming removed 4 bases from V and 7 bases from J; junction bases left unmatched: 10. CDR3 bases: TGTGCCAGCAGCTGGGTCGGACAGGGGTTCGGGACCCAGTACTTC. It is translated as CASSWVGQGFGTQYF.

The chain has TRBV9 and TRBJ2-5; TRBD1 or TRBD2 may be the D gene (5 bases each). Germline values: CDR1 SGDLS, CDR2 YYNGEE. This CDR3 spans 15 amino acids. V was trimmed by 3 bases and J by 5 bases, leaving 17 bases between them. CDR3 nucleotide sequence: TGTGCCAGCAGCGCTAGTTCTGGGGGTGTGGAGACCCAGTACTTC. Encoded protein: CASSASSGGVETQYF.